This TCR beta chain emerged from a study of blood T cell repertoires in COVID-19. Study in general: Sources were T cells, B-cell-depleted T cells, or PBMCs; the material itself was cDNA or gDNA.

The V and J ends lost 3 bases and 4 bases, in that order; junction bases with no gene match: 5. This CDR3 contains 15 residues. Looked up from germline, CDR1 is ENHRY and CDR2 is SYGVKD. Repertoires were generated with immunoSEQ multiplex PCR, while TCRdb's copy carries only in-frame clones and drops some. The repertoire includes 450,000 to 500,000 clones, over 75% of them detected once, and roughly 3.1% sits in the top ten. The source is a human donor in a cohort sampled during active COVID-19. The rearrangement links TRBV10-3 to TRBJ2-5, with TRBD2 identical over 10 bases. The source material was peripheral blood. The CDR3 sequence: CAISDSGRQRETQYF. In DNA form, the CDR3 reads TGTGCCATCAGTGATAGCGGGAGGCAGAGAGAGACCCAGTACTTC.